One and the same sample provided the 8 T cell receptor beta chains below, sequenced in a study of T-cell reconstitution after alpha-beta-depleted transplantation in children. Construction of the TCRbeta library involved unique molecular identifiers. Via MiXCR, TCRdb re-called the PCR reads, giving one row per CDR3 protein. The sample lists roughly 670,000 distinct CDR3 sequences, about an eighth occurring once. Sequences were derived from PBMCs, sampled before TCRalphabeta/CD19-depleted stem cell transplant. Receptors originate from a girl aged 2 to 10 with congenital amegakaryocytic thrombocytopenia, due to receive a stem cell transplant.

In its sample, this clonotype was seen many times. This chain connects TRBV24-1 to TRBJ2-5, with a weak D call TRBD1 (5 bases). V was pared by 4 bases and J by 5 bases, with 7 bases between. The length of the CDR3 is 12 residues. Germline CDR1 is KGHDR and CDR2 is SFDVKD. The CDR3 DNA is TGTGCCACCAGTGACCCAGGGGAGACCCAGTACTTC. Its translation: CATSDPGETQYF.

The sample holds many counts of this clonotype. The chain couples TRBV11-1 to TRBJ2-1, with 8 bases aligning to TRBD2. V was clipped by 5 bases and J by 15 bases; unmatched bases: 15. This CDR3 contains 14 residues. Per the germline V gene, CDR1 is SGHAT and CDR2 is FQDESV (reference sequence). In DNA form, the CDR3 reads TGTGCCAGCAGCCCCACGGGAGGGTCCCAAAGGCCGTTCTTC. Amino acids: CASSPTGGSQRPFF.

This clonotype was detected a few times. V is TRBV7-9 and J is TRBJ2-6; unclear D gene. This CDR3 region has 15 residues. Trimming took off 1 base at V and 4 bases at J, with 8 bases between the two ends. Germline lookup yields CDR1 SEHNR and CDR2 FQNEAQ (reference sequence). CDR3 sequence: CASSLGYGGANVLTF. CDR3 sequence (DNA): TGTGCCAGCAGCTTAGGGTACGGGGGGGCCAACGTCCTGACTTTC.

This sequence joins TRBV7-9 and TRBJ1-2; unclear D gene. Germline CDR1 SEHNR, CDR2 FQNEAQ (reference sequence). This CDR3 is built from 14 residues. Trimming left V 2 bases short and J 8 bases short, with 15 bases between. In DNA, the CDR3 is TGTGCCAGCAGCTTAAGAACCGGCACCGGGGGCTACACCTTC. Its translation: CASSLRTGTGGYTF.

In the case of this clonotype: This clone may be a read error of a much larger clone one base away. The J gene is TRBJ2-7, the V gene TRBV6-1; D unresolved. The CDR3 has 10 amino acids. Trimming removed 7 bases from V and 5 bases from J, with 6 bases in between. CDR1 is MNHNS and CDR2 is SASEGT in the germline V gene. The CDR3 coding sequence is TGTGCCAGCATTTCCCACGAGCAGTACTTC. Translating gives CASISHEQYF.

This CDR3 reads CSAAGGLASTYNEQFF. CDR3 sequence (DNA): TGCAGTGCGGCGGGGGGGCTAGCGTCAACCTACAATGAGCAGTTCTTC. The chain is built from TRBV20-1 and TRBJ2-1; 9 bases align to TRBD2. Germline V gene sequence: CDR1 DFQATT, CDR2 SNEGSKA (reference sequence). After removal of 6 bases from V and 2 bases from J, the junction contained 11 bases not matched to a gene. This CDR3 has 16 amino acids.

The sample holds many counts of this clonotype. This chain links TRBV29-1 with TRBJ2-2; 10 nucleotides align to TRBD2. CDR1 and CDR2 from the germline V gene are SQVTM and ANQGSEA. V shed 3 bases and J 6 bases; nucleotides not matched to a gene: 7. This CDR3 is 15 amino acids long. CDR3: CSVEGLAGVSGELFF. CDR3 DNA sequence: TGCAGCGTTGAGGGGCTAGCGGGAGTTTCCGGGGAGCTGTTTTTT.

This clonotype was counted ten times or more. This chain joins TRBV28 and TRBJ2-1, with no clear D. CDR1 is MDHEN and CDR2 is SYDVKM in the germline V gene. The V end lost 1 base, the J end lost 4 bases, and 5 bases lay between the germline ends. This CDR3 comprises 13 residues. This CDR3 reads CASSLFSYNEQFF. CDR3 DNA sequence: TGTGCCAGCAGTTTATTCAGTTACAATGAGCAGTTCTTC.